The clone carrying this T cell receptor beta chain was picked up many times. Antigen unknown. TCRdb used MiXCR to reprocess the reads, holding one entry per CDR3 protein. The table records under 200,000 distinct CDR3 sequences, 9.5% of them present only once. Trimming took 6 bases from V and 0 from J; bases not matched to a gene: 9. Germline lookup yields CDR1 MDHEN and CDR2 SYDVKM. CDR3 length equals 16 residues. The record originates from a study of T cell repertoires in cytomegalovirus infection. Whole-study context: Public signatures in TCR beta pointed to CMV infection and matching HLA type.

Study-wide points: Dominating the ex vivo response were HLA-C-restricted CMV-specific TCR beta clonotypes.

The sequence derives from a human donor in good health (CMV status not recorded). Some clones in this sample may be carry-over from other donors' samples. The chain is built from TRBV28 and TRBJ2-3; 7 bases fit TRBD1. What was sequenced was PBMCs. CDR3 loop: CASRRSGGKSTDTQYF. The CDR3 DNA follows: TGTGCCAGCAGACGCTCAGGGGGAAAGAGCACAGATACGCAGTATTTT.